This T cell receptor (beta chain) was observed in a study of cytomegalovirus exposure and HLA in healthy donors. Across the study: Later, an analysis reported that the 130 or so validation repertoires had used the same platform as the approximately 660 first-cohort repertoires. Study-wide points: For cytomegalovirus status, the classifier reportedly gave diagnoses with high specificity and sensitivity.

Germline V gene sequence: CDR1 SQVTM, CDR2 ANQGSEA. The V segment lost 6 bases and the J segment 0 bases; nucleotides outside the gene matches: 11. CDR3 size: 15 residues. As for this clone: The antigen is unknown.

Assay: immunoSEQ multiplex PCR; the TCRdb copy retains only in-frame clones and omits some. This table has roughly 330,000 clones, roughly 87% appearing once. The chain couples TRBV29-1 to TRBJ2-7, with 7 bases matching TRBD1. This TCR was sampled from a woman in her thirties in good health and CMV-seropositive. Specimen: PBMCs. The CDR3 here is CSVGLPTGNSYEQYF. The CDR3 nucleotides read TGCAGCGTCGGGCTACCGACAGGGAACTCCTACGAGCAGTACTTC.